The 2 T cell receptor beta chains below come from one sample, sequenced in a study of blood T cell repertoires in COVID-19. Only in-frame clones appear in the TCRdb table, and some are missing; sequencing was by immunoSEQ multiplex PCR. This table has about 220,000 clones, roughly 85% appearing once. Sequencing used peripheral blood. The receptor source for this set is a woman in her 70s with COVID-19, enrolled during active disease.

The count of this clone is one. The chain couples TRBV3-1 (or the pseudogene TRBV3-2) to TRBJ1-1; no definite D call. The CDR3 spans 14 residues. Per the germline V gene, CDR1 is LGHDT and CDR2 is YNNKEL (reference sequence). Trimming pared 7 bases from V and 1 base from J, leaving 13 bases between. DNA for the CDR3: TGTGCCAGCACCGTCGCTGAGGGGAACACTGAAGCTTTCTTT. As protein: CASTVAEGNTEAFF.

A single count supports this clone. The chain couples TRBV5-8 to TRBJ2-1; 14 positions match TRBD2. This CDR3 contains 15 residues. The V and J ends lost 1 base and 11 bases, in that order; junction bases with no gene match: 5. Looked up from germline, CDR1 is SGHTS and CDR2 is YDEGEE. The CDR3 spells CASSLRLAGGPQQFF. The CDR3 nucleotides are TGTGCCAGCAGCTTGAGACTAGCGGGAGGGCCCCAGCAGTTCTTC.